This TCR beta chain emerged from a study of blood T cell repertoires in COVID-19. Study in general: T cells, B-cell-depleted T cells, or PBMCs provided the cDNA or gDNA that served as material.

This CDR3 spans 16 amino acids. Looked up from germline, CDR1 is KGHDR and CDR2 is SFDVKD. V gave up 0 bases and J gave up 6 bases; unmatched junction bases: 7. In the study's own analysis: Estimated nucleated cell counts came from reference gene primer amplification. Libraries were prepared by immunoSEQ multiplex PCR; TCRdb keeps only in-frame clonotypes and omits some of them. V, J and clone size derive from that table, while D and trimming were established from the DNA sequence. Of a few hundred thousand clones in the sample, around nine tenths were seen once. Source material: peripheral blood. The V gene is TRBV24-1, the J gene TRBJ2-7, with 10 bases lining up with TRBD2. The sequence derives from a man aged 60 to 69 who had recovered from COVID-19. CDR3 sequence reads: CATSDLIAGGVCEQYF. The CDR3, as DNA: TGTGCCACCAGTGATTTGATAGCGGGAGGAGTGTGCGAGCAGTACTTC.